The 19 T cell receptor beta chains reported below all come from one sample, sequenced in a study of T cells in Graves' hyperthyroidism and ophthalmopathy. The CDR3 regions of TCR beta were amplified from RNA transcripts. Carried out on the TCR CDR3, a first-round RT-PCR used the HTBI primer set. From the multiplex PCR reads, TCRdb called clonotypes with MiXCR, one entry per CDR3 protein. Here the sample spans a few hundred thousand distinct CDR3 sequences, roughly 20% being singletons. Sequencing was carried out using blood. These receptors were collected from a woman aged 40 to 49 with Graves' ophthalmopathy.

This clonotype showed up many times. V is TRBV11-2 and J is TRBJ1-3; D gene ambiguous. The CDR3 length is 12 residues. With 5 bases removed from V and 4 bases from J, the gap between germline ends came to 6 bases. Germline values: CDR1 SGHAT, CDR2 FQNNGV. CDR3 in DNA: TGTGCCAGCAGCCACACGGGAAACACCATATATTTT. Its translation is CASSHTGNTIYF.

This clonotype was seen ten or more times. This chain connects TRBV4-1 to TRBJ1-2; 9 bases match TRBD1. The germline V gene has CDR1 MGHRA and CDR2 YSYEKL. CDR3 length: 15 amino acids. V trimming: 3 bases; J trimming: 6 bases; junction bases outside the gene matches: 8. The CDR3 loop reads CASSHVSDRGDGYTF. For the CDR3, the DNA is TGCGCCAGCAGCCACGTCTCGGACAGGGGAGATGGCTACACCTTC.

This clonotype came up many times. One junction end does not reproduce the germline sequence, and a read error may be involved. The chain recombines TRBV6-1 with TRBJ1-5, with D possibly being TRBD1 (6 bases). The germline CDR1 and CDR2 sequences are MNHNS and SASEGT. This CDR3 is built from 14 residues. CDR3 nucleotides: TGTGCCAGCAGACCGACAGGCCGCAACCAGCCCCAGCATTTT. This gives the protein CASRPTGRNQPQHF.

In its sample, this clonotype was seen a few times. The rearrangement joins TRBV11-1 to TRBJ2-7; D not resolved. Deletions cut 7 bases from V and 3 bases from J, with 25 bases between. CDR1 and CDR2 from the germline V gene are SGHAT and FQDESV (reference sequence). This CDR3 region has 17 residues. The CDR3 loop reads CASTNLQGRARLYEQYF. The CDR3 nucleotides read TGTGCCAGCACCAATCTTCAAGGTAGGGCTAGACTCTACGAGCAGTACTTC. The full variable domain, its missing parts supplied by reference TRBV11-1 and TRBJ2-7, is EAEVAQSPRYKITEKSQAVAFWCDPISGHATLYWYRQILGQGPELLVQFQDESVVDDSQLPKDRFSAERLKGVDSTLKIQPAELGDSAMYLCASTNLQGRARLYEQYFGPGTRLTVT.

This clonotype was observed many times. The V call is TRBV12-3 or TRBV12-4, the J call TRBJ2-2; tentatively, D is TRBD1 (5 bases). CDR3 length equals 17 residues. Between the trimmed V and J ends, which lost 4 bases and 1 base, there was a span of 16 bases. This CDR3 reads CASSWGEPDKNTGELFF. The DNA of the CDR3 is TGTGCCAGCAGTTGGGGCGAACCGGACAAGAACACCGGGGAGCTGTTTTTT.

The count of this clonotype is one. This sequence joins TRBV6-1 and TRBJ2-7; D uncertain. Deletions cut 7 bases from V and 2 bases from J, with 9 bases between. CDR1 MNHNS and CDR2 SASEGT come from the germline V gene. The CDR3 consists of 12 residues. The CDR3 sequence: CASKERAYEQYF. As DNA, the CDR3 is TGTGCCAGCAAAGAAAGGGCCTACGAGCAGTACTTC.

This rearrangement joins TRBV24-1 to TRBJ2-5; TRBD2 is a possible D gene (5 bases). This CDR3 region has 14 residues. Trimming left V 4 bases short and J 0 bases short, with 8 bases between. Germline-derived CDR1 and CDR2 are KGHDR and SFDVKD. The CDR3 DNA reads TGTGCCACCAGTGACACCGGGAACCAAGAGACCCAGTACTTC. This encodes CATSDTGNQETQYF.

Many counts were recorded for this clonotype. The rearrangement joins TRBV27 to TRBJ1-1; D unclear. The V gene's germline CDR1 is MNHEY and CDR2 SMNVEV (reference sequence). CDR3 length equals 16 residues. The V end lost 7 bases, the J end lost 1 base, and 19 bases lay between the germline ends. Here the CDR3 reads CASKDPRDLWNTEAFF. DNA of the CDR3: TGTGCCAGCAAAGATCCGCGGGATTTATGGAACACTGAAGCTTTCTTT.

The chain is built from TRBV6-2 or TRBV6-3 and TRBJ1-5; D remains ambiguous. Trimming took 7 bases from V and 1 from J, leaving 8 bases between them. CDR1 and CDR2 from the germline V gene are MNHEY and SVGEGT. CDR3 length: 13 residues. The DNA for the CDR3 is TGTGCCAGCAACCCGTCGAGCAATCAGCCCCAGCATTTT. Translated, it gives CASNPSSNQPQHF.

This clonotype occurred a few times. This rearrangement joins TRBV3-1 to TRBJ1-2, with D uncertain. The CDR3 has 14 residues. Looked up from germline, CDR1 is LGHDT and CDR2 is YNNKEL (reference sequence). V was shortened by 0 bases and J by 7 bases, with 12 bases between the two germline ends. The CDR3 loop reads CASSQESTPGGYTF. The CDR3 DNA reads TGTGCCAGCAGCCAAGAGTCTACCCCTGGTGGCTACACCTTC.

The CDR3 reads CASSLGQGVAEAFF. The CDR3 region has the DNA TGTGCCAGCAGTTTGGGACAGGGGGTGGCTGAAGCTTTCTTT. The chain employs TRBV6-5 and TRBJ1-1, with 11 nucleotides matching TRBD1. CDR1 MNHEY and CDR2 SVGAGI come from the germline V gene. CDR3 size: 14 residues. The V and J ends lost 4 bases and 6 bases, in that order; junction bases with no gene match: 4.

This clonotype was found many times. The rearrangement uses TRBV15 and TRBJ2-5; D is unresolved. V was trimmed by 4 bases and J by 4 bases, leaving 19 bases between them. CDR1 and CDR2 from the germline V gene are LNHNV and YYDKDF (reference sequence). The CDR3 covers 16 residues. Here the CDR3 DNA reads TGTGCCACCAGCACCCCCCGGGTCAAAGGAGCAGAGACCCAGTACTTC. This encodes CATSTPRVKGAETQYF.

This clonotype was detected many times. This chain uses TRBV10-3 with TRBJ2-5; the match to TRBD2 covers 9 bases. From germline, CDR1 is ENHRY and CDR2 SYGVKD. Trimming removed 3 bases from V and 6 bases from J; junction bases left unmatched: 14. The CDR3 covers 17 residues. The CDR3 region has the DNA TGTGCCATCAGTGACCTCCACAGGCGGGAGGGCCCTCAGACCCAGTACTTC. Translating it yields CAISDLHRREGPQTQYF.

This clonotype was detected many times. This chain connects TRBV30 to TRBJ2-7; possible D gene TRBD1, 6 bases. Germline CDR1 GTSNPN, CDR2 SVGIG (reference sequence). CDR3 size: 15 residues. V dropped 2 bases and J dropped 3 bases, with 17 bases sitting between them. The CDR3 loop is CAWSPLGQSIYEQYF. The CDR3 coding sequence is TGTGCCTGGAGTCCCCTCGGACAGTCAATCTACGAGCAGTACTTC.

The chain recombines TRBV4-1 with TRBJ2-7; no reliable D call. Trimming cost V 5 bases and J 0 bases, with 8 bases left between them. The CDR3 contains 13 residues. The germline V gene has CDR1 MGHRA and CDR2 YSYEKL. The CDR3 is CASSSYSSYEQYF. CDR3 sequence (DNA): TGCGCCAGCAGCTCGTACAGCTCCTACGAGCAGTACTTC.

This clonotype showed up many times. As DNA, the CDR3 is TGCAGTGCTAGGTCAGCTAGCTTTCGGAGGATCGACACCGGGGAGCTGTTTTTT. The encoded protein is CSARSASFRRIDTGELFF. The chain combines TRBV20-1 with TRBJ2-2; D is perhaps TRBD2 (5 bases). V lost 3 bases and J lost 3, with 23 bases in between. The germline CDR1 and CDR2 sequences are DFQATT and SNEGSKA (reference sequence). The CDR3 is 18 residues long.

This clonotype appeared a few times. For the CDR3, the DNA is TGTGCCAGCAGCTTAGGGGCAACTAATGAAAAACTGTTTTTT. Protein: CASSLGATNEKLFF. V and J are TRBV7-9 and TRBJ1-4; D remains ambiguous. The ends were cut back, 1 base at V and 0 bases at J, with 3 bases in the middle. Germline V gives CDR1 SEHNR, CDR2 FQNEAQ (reference sequence). CDR3 length: 14 residues.

The count of this clonotype is one. The V and J genes are TRBV7-8 and TRBJ2-7, with a possible D match to TRBD1 (5 bases). V was cut by 5 bases and J by 3 bases, with 14 bases left in between. In germline, CDR1 is SGHVS, CDR2 FQNEAQ. This CDR3 has 14 amino acids. This chain's CDR3 is CASSRDSGVYEQYF. In DNA form, the CDR3 reads TGTGCCAGCAGCCGCGACAGTGGGGTCTACGAGCAGTACTTC.

At least ten counts were recorded for this clonotype. The V and J genes are TRBV29-1 and TRBJ1-1, with TRBD1 matching 7 bases. Germline-derived CDR1 and CDR2 are SQVTM and ANQGSEA. The V and J ends lost 0 bases and 1 base, in that order; junction bases with no gene match: 2. This CDR3 has 14 residues. The chain's CDR3 is CSVEDWTGNTEAFF. Written as DNA, the CDR3 is TGCAGCGTTGAAGACTGGACAGGGAACACTGAAGCTTTCTTT.